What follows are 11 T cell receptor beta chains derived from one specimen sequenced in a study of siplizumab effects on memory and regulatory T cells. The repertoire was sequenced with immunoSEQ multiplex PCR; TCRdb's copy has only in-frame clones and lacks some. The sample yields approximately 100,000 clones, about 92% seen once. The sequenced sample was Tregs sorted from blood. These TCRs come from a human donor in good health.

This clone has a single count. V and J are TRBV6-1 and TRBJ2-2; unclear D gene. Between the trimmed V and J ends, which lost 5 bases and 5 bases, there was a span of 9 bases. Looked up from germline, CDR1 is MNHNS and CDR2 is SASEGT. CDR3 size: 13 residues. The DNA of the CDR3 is TGTGCCAGCAGTCCCCTTATTACCGGGGAGCTGTTTTTT. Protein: CASSPLITGELFF.

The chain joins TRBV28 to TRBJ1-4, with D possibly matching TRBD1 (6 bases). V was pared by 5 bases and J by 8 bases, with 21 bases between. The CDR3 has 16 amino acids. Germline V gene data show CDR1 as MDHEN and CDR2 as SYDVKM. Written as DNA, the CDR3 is TGTGCCAGCAGTCAGGCCGGGGGGCAGTTGTGGGAAAAACTGTTTTTT. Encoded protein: CASSQAGGQLWEKLFF.

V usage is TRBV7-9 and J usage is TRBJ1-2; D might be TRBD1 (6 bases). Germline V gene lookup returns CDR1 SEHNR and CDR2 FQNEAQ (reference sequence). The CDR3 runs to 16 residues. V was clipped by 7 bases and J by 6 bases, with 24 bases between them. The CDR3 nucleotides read TGTGCCAGCACCGCGGGGGCGGGGGACCCGCTGGATGGCTACACCTTC. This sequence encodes CASTAGAGDPLDGYTF.

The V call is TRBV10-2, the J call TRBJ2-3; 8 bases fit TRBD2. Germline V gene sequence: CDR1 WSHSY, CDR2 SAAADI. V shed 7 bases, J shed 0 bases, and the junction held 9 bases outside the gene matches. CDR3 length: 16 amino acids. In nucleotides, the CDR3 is TGCGCCAGCACCGGGGGGGTTTTCTCTAGCACAGATACGCAGTATTTT. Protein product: CASTGGVFSSTDTQYF.

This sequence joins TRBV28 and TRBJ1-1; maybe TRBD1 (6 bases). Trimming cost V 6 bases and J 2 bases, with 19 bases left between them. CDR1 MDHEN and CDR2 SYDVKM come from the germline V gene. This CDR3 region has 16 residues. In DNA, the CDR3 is TGTGCCAGCAGCCTTATGATGGACAGTGCAAACACTGAAGCTTTCTTT. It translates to CASSLMMDSANTEAFF.

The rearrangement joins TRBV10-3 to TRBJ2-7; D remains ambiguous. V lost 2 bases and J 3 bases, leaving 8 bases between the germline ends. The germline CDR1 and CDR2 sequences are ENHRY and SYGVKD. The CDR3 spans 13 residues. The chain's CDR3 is CAISEGVGYEQYF. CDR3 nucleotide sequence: TGTGCCATCAGTGAGGGGGTGGGCTACGAGCAGTACTTC.

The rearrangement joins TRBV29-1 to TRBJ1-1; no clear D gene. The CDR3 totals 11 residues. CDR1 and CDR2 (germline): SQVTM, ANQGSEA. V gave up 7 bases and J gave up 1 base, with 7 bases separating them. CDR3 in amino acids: CSGAQNTEAFF. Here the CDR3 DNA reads TGCAGCGGCGCGCAGAACACTGAAGCTTTCTTT.

In nucleotides, the CDR3 is TGTGCCAGCAGCTTGGACGCGACTGCGGCCTCCTACTCCTATGGCTACACCTTC. Its translation is CASSLDATAASYSYGYTF. This chain joins TRBV5-4 and TRBJ1-2; D is undetermined. The CDR3 is 18 amino acids. Trimming pared 0 bases from V and 4 bases from J, leaving 22 bases between. Looked up from germline, CDR1 is SGHNT and CDR2 is YYREEE (reference sequence).

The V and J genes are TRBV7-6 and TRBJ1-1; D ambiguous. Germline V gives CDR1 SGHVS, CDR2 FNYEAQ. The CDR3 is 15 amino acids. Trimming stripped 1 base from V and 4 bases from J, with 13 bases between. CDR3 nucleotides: TGTGCCAGCAGCTTAGTAGAGAGGGCGCGCACTGAAGCTTTCTTT. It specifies CASSLVERARTEAFF. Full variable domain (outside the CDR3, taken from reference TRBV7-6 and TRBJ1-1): GAGVSQSPRYKVTKRGQDVALRCDPISGHVSLYWYRQALGQGPEFLTYFNYEAQQDKSGLPNDRFSAERPEGSISTLTIQRTEQRDSAMYRCASSLVERARTEAFFGQGTRLTVV.

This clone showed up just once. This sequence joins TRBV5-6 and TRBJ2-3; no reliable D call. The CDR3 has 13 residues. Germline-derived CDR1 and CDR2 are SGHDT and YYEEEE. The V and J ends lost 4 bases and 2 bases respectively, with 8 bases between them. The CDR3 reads CASSPLFTDTQYF. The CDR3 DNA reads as TGTGCCAGCAGCCCGCTATTCACAGATACGCAGTATTTT.

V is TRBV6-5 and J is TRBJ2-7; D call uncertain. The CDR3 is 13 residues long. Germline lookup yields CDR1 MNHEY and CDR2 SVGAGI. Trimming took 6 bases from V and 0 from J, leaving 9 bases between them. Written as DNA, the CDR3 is TGTGCCAGCAGAGCGCCAAGCTCCTACGAGCAGTACTTC. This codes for CASRAPSSYEQYF.